This is a list of T cell receptor beta chains from one sample in a study of CXCR4 blockade with PD-1 therapy in pancreatic cancer. Profiled with immunoSEQ multiplex PCR; TCRdb holds only in-frame clones, not every one. The data contain about 15,000 clones, over 60% of them singletons. The specimen was tumor tissue. Source of these receptors: a human donor with pancreatic ductal adenocarcinoma. Both conserved end residues are trimmed from each CDR3.

CDR3 protein: ASSLGTGVTEAF
CDR3 length: 12
J gene: TRBJ1-1
V gene: TRBV5-1

CDR3 protein: ASTQGGNGYT
CDR3 length: 10
J gene: TRBJ1-2
V gene: TRBV6-8

CDR3 protein: ATSRASGRTHEQY
CDR3 length: 13
J gene: TRBJ2-7
V gene: TRBV15

CDR3 protein: ASLKKRGLAGF
CDR3 length: 11
J gene: TRBJ2-1
V gene: TRBV9

CDR3 protein: SVEGPNTEAF
CDR3 length: 10
J gene: TRBJ1-1
V gene: TRBV29-1

CDR3 protein: ASSTSGSTETQY
CDR3 length: 12
J gene: TRBJ2-5
V gene: TRBV19

CDR3 protein: ASSWDDYEQY
CDR3 length: 10
J gene: TRBJ2-7
V gene: TRBV9

CDR3 protein: ASSFQETQY
CDR3 length: 9
J gene: TRBJ2-5
V gene: TRBV6-4

CDR3 protein: ASSQPGGGNLEQF
CDR3 length: 13
J gene: TRBJ2-1
V gene: TRBV1

CDR3 protein: ASSLSNRDSRHYGYT
CDR3 length: 15
J gene: TRBJ1-2
V gene: TRBV4-1

CDR3 protein: ATSKMTGVNTEAF
CDR3 length: 13
J gene: TRBJ1-1
V gene: TRBV15

CDR3 protein: ASSSGTGEAVNEQF
CDR3 length: 14
J gene: TRBJ2-1
V gene: TRBV5-1

CDR3 protein: ASSTLNSGPQVTQY
CDR3 length: 14
J gene: TRBJ2-3
V gene: TRBV19

CDR3 protein: ASSWGLLDEKLF
CDR3 length: 12
J gene: TRBJ1-4
V gene: TRBV6-7

CDR3 protein: AVGGPADTQY
CDR3 length: 10
J gene: TRBJ2-3
V gene: TRBV19

CDR3 protein: ASSQALNQPQH
CDR3 length: 11
J gene: TRBJ1-5
V gene: TRBV14

CDR3 protein: ASSPEGVSPLH
CDR3 length: 11
J gene: TRBJ1-6
V gene: TRBV18

CDR3 protein: ASSPKGQGWGIWNTIY
CDR3 length: 16
J gene: TRBJ1-3
V gene: TRBV23-1

CDR3 protein: ASSVTGVGYGYT
CDR3 length: 12
J gene: TRBJ1-2
V gene: TRBV6-8

CDR3 protein: ASSFGGYNEQF
CDR3 length: 11
J gene: TRBJ2-1
V gene: TRBV28

CDR3 protein: SSTGLVINEQF
CDR3 length: 11
J gene: TRBJ2-1
V gene: TRBV29-1